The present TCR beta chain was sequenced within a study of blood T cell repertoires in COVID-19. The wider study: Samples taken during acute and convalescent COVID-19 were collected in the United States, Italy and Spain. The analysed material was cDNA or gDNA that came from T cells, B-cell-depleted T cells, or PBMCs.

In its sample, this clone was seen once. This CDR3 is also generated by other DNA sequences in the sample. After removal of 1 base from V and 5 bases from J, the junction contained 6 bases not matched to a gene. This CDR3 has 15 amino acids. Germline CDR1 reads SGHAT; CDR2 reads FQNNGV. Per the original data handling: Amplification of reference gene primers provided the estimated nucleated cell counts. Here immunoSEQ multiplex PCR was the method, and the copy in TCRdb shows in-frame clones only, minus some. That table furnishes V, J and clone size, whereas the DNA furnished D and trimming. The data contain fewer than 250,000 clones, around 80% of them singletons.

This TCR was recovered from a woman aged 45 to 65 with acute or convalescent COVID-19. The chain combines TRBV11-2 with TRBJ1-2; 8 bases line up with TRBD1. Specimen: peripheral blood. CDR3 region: CASSLGQGASYGYTF. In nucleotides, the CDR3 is TGTGCCAGCAGCTTAGGTCAGGGGGCCTCATATGGCTACACCTTC.